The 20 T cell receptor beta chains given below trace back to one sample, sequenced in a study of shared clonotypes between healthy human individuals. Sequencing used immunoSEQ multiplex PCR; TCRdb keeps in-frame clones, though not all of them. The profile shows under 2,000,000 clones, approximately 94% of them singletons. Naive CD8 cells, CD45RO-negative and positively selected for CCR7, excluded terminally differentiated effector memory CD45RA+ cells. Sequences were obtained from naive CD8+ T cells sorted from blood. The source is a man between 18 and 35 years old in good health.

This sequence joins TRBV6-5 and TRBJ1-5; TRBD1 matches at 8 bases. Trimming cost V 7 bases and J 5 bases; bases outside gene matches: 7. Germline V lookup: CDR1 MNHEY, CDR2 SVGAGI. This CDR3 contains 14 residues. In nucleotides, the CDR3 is TGTGCCAGCAACCCAGGGGGCGAGGATCAGCCCCAGCATTTT. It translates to CASNPGGEDQPQHF.

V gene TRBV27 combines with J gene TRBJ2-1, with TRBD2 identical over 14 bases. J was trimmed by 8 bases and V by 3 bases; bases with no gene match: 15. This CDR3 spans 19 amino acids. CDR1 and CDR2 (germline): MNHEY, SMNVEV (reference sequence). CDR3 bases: TGTGCCAGCAGTTTGCTGACTAGCGGGAGGGCCGGTGTAGTCTATGAGCAGTTCTTC. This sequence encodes CASSLLTSGRAGVVYEQFF.

The CDR3 protein is CAWGGEESNQPQHF. The CDR3 DNA is TGTGCCTGGGGGGGGGAAGAGAGCAATCAGCCCCAGCATTTT. The chain uses TRBV30 and TRBJ1-5; D might be TRBD1 (5 bases). Germline CDR1 reads GTSNPN; CDR2 reads SVGIG (reference sequence). This CDR3 is 14 amino acids long. Trimming shortened V by 5 bases and J by 1 base, and 12 bases separated the two germline ends.

CDR3: CASSNTGMTDTQYF. Here the CDR3 DNA reads TGTGCCAGCAGCAACACGGGGATGACAGATACGCAGTATTTT. The chain has TRBV7-9 and TRBJ2-3; D possibly corresponds to TRBD2 (5 bases). With 5 bases removed from V and 3 bases from J, the gap between germline ends came to 12 bases. CDR1 and CDR2 (germline): SEHNR, FQNEAQ (reference sequence). This CDR3 contains 14 residues.

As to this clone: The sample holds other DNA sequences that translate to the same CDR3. CDR3 bases: TGCGCCAGCAGCTTCGGCGGCTCCTACGAGCAGTACTTC. Amino acid sequence: CASSFGGSYEQYF. The chain recombines TRBV5-1 with TRBJ2-7; D unclear. Germline CDR1 is SGHRS and CDR2 is YFSETQ. V was pared by 2 bases and J by 0 bases, with 6 bases between. The CDR3 has 13 amino acids.

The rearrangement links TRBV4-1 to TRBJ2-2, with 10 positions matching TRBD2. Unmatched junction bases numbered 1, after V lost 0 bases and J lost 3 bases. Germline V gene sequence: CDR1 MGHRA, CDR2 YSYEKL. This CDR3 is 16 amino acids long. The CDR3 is CASSQEAGGYTGELFF. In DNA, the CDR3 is TGCGCCAGCAGCCAAGAAGCGGGGGGGTACACCGGGGAGCTGTTTTTT.

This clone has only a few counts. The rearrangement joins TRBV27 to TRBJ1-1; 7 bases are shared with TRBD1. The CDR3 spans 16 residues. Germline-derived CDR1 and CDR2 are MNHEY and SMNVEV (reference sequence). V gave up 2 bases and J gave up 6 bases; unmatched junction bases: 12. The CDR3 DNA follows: TGTGCCAGCAGTTTACCACCTCCCAGGGGGTACGCTGAAGCTTTCTTT. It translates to CASSLPPPRGYAEAFF.

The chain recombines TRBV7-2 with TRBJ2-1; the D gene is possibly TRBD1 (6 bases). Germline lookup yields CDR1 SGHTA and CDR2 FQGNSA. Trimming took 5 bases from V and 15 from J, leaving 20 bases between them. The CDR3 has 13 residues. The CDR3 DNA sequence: TGTGCCAGCAGCCCGGGACATTCCGCCTTAACGTTCTTC. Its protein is CASSPGHSALTFF.

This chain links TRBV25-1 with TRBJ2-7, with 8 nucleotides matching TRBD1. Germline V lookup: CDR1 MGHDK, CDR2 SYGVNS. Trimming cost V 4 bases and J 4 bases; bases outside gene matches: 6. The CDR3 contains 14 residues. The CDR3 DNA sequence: TGTGCCAGCAGTGGGGACAGGCAGGCGTACGAGCAGTACTTC. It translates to CASSGDRQAYEQYF.

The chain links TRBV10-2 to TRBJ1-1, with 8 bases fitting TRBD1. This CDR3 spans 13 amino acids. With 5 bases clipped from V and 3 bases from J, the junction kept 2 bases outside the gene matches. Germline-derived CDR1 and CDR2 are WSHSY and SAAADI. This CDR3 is CASSSGGHTEAFF. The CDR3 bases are TGCGCCAGCAGTTCAGGGGGCCACACTGAAGCTTTCTTT.

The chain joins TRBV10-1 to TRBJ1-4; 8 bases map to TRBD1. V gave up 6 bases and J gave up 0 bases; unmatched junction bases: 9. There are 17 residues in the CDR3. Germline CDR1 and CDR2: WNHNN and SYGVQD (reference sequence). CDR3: CASRLLQGVTTNEKLFF. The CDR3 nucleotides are TGCGCCAGCAGATTATTACAGGGGGTTACAACTAATGAAAAACTGTTTTTT.

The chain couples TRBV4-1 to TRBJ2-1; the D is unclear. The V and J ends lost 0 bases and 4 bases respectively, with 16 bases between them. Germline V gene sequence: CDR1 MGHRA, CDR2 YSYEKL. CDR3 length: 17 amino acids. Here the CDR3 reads CASSQDGSQTGYNEQFF. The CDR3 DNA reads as TGCGCCAGCAGCCAAGATGGATCACAAACTGGGTACAATGAGCAGTTCTTC.

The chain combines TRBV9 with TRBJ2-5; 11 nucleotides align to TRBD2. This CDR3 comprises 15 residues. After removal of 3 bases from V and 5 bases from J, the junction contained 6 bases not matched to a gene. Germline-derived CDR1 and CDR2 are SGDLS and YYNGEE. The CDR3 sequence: CASSGGSGGAETQYF. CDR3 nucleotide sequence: TGTGCCAGCAGCGGTGGTAGCGGGGGGGCTGAGACCCAGTACTTC. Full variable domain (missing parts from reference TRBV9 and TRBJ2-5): DSGVTQTPKHLITATGQRVTLRCSPRSGDLSVYWYQQSLDQGLQFLIQYYNGEERAKGNILERFSAQQFPDLHSELNLSSLELGDSALYFCASSGGSGGAETQYFGPGTRLLVL.

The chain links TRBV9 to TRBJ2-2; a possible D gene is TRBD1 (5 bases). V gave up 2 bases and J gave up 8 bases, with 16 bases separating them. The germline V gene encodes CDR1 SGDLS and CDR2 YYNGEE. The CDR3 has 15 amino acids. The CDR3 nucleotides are TGTGCCAGCAGCGTCGACGACAGCCTGGCGGGGGAGCTGTTTTTT. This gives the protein CASSVDDSLAGELFF. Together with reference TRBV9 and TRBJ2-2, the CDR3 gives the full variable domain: DSGVTQTPKHLITATGQRVTLRCSPRSGDLSVYWYQQSLDQGLQFLIQYYNGEERAKGNILERFSAQQFPDLHSELNLSSLELGDSALYFCASSVDDSLAGELFFGEGSRLTVL.

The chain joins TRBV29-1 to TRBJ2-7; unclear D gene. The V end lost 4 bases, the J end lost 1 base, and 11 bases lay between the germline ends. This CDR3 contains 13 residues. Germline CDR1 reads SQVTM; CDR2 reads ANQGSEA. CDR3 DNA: TGCAGCGTTGTCACTACGAGGTCCTACGAGCAGTACTTC. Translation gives CSVVTTRSYEQYF.

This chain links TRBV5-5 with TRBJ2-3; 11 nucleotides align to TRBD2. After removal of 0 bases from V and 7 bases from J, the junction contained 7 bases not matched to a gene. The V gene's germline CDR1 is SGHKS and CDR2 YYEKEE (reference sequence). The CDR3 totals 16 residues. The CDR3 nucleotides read TGTGCCAGCAGCTTGGAACTAGCGGGAGTATCAAATACGCAGTATTTT. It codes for CASSLELAGVSNTQYF. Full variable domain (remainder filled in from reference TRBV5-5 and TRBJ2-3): DAGVTQSPTHLIKTRGQQVTLRCSPISGHKSVSWYQQVLGQGPQFIFQYYEKEERGRGNFPDRFSARQFPNYSSELNVNALLLGDSALYLCASSLELAGVSNTQYFGPGTRLTVL.

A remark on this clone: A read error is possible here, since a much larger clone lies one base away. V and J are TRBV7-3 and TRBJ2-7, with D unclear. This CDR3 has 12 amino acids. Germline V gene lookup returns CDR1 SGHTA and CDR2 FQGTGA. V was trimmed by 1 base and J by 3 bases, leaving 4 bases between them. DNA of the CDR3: TGTGCCAGCAGCTTAAGGGGCTACGAGCAGTACTTC. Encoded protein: CASSLRGYEQYF.

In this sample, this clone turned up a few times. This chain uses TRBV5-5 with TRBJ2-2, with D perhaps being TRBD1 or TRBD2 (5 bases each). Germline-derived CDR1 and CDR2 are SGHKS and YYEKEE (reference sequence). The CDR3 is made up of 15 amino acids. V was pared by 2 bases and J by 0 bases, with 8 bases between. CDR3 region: CASSFGASNTGELFF. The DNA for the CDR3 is TGTGCCAGCAGCTTCGGGGCCTCGAACACCGGGGAGCTGTTTTTT.

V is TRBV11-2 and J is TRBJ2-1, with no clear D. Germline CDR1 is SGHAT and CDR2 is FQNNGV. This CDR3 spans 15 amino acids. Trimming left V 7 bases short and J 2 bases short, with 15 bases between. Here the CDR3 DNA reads TGTGCCAGCACCGCTCAGGACGCGGCCTACAATGAGCAGTTCTTC. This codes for CASTAQDAAYNEQFF.

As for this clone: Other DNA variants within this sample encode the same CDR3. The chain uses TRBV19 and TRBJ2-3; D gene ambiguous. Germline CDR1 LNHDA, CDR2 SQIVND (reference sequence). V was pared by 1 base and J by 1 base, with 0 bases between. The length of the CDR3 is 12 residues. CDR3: CASSIGTDTQYF. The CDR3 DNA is TGTGCCAGTAGTATAGGCACAGATACGCAGTATTTT.